The T cell receptor (beta chain) under discussion was sequenced for a study of blood T cell repertoires in COVID-19. Across the whole study: COVID-19 samples collected from the United States, Italy and Spain covered acute and convalescent phases. The cDNA or gDNA used as material had been derived from T cells, B-cell-depleted T cells, or PBMCs.

From germline, CDR1 is ENHRY and CDR2 SYGVKD. V shed 2 bases and J shed 2 bases, with 13 bases lying between them. This CDR3 contains 15 residues. Original methodology: Amplification with reference gene primers provided the estimates of nucleated cell counts. The assay was immunoSEQ multiplex PCR, and TCRdb's table has in-frame clones only and misses some. The V and J calls and clone size are taken from that table; D and trimming were inferred from the DNA. Among some 260,000 clones listed, 70% to 90% were seen once. Specimen: peripheral blood. The chain couples TRBV10-3 to TRBJ2-7; weak D call: TRBD2 (5 bases). The receptor comes from a woman between 40 and 55 years old who had recovered from COVID-19. The CDR3 DNA reads TGTGCCATCAGTGAGGGCAGCGGCGTTCCCTACGAGCAGTACTTC. Encoded protein: CAISEGSGVPYEQYF.